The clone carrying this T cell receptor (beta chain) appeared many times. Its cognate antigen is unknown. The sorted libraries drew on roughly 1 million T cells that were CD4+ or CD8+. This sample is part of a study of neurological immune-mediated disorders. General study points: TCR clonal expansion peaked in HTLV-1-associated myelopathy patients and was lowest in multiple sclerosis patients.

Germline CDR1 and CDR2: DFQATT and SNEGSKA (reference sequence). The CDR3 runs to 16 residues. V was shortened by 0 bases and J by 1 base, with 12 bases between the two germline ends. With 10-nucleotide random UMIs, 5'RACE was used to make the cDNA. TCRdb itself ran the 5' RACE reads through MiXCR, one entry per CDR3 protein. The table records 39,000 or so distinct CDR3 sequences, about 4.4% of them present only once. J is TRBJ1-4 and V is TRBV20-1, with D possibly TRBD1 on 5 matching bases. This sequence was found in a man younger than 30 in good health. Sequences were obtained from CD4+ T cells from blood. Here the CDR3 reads CSARDLPGGTNEKLFF. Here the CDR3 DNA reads TGCAGTGCTAGAGATCTCCCGGGGGGAACTAATGAAAAACTGTTTTTT.